This T cell receptor (beta chain) is from a study of blood T cell repertoires in COVID-19. Study background: PBMCs, B-cell-depleted T cells, or T cells provided the cDNA or gDNA that made up the material.

The Seattle patients joined while their infection was active and were tracked longitudinally afterward. Trimming took 7 bases from V and 0 from J; bases not matched to a gene: 2. CDR1 is SQVTM, CDR2 ANQGSEA, per germline. The CDR3 sequence is 13 residues long. Per the original methods: For nucleated cells, counts were estimated from reference gene primer amplification. Libraries were prepared by immunoSEQ multiplex PCR; TCRdb keeps only in-frame clonotypes and omits some of them. V, J and clone size were drawn from that table, and D and trimming were deduced from the DNA. The data contain roughly 260,000 clones, 88% of them singletons.

Sequencing was performed on peripheral blood. The V call is TRBV29-1, the J call TRBJ1-3; 8 nucleotides line up with TRBD1. This TCR came from a young woman with COVID-19, enrolled during active disease. The CDR3 sequence is CSAGGNSGNTIYF. CDR3 in DNA: TGCAGCGCAGGGGGCAACTCTGGAAACACCATATATTTT.